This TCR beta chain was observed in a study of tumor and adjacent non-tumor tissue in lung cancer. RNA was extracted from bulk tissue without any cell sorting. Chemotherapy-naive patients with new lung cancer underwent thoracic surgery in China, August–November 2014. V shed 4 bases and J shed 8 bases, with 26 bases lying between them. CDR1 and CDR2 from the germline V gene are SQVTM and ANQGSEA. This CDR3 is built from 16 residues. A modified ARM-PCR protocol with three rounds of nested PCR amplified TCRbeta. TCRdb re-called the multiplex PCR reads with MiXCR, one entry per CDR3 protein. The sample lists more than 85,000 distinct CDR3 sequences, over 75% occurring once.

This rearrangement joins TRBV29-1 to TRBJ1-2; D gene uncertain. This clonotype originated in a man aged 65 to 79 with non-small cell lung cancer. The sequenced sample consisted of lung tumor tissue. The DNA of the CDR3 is TGCAGCGTTGTCCCCTATCACGCCTCGGGAGAAGAAGGCTACACCTTC. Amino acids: CSVVPYHASGEEGYTF. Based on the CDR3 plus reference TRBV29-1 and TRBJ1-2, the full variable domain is SAVISQKPSRDICQRGTSLTIQCQVDSQVTMMFWYRQQPGQSLTLIATANQGSEATYESGFVIDKFPISRPNLTFSTLTVSNMSPEDSSIYLCSVVPYHASGEEGYTFGSGTRLTVV.